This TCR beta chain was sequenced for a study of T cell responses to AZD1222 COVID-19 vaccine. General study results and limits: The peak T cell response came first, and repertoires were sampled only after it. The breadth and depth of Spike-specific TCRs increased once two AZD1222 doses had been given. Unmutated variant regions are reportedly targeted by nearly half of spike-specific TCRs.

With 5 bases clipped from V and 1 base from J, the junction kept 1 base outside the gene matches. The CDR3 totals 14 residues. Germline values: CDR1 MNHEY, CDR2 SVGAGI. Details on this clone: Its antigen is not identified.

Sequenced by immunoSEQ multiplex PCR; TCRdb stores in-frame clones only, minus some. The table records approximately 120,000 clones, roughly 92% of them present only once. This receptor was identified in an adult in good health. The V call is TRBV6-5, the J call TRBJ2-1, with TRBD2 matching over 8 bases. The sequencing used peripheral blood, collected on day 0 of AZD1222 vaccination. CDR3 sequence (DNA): TGTGCCAGCAGTCGGGGGGGGTCCTACAATGAGCAGTTCTTC. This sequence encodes CASSRGGSYNEQFF.